The 26 T cell receptor beta chains reported below all come from one sample, sequenced in a study. TCRdb reanalysed the 5' RACE reads using MiXCR and keeps one entry per CDR3 protein. Of about 40,000 distinct CDR3 sequences in the sample, under 20% were seen once. What was sequenced was naive CD4+ T cells sorted from a lymph node. The subset: naive CD4+ T cells, CD4+CD45RA+CD25-. All receptors come from a female donor with breast cancer.

This clonotype was seen a few times. The junction and the germline gene differ at one end; a read error may be behind it. This chain connects TRBV7-2 to TRBJ1-1; D is uncertain. The CDR3 loop spans 16 amino acids. The V gene's germline CDR1 is SGHTA and CDR2 FQGNSA. DNA for the CDR3: TGTGCCAGCGGCTTAGGAATAGGATTGGCGAACACTGAAGCTTTCTTT. Its translation: CASGLGIGLANTEAFF.

The rearrangement joins TRBV6-6 to TRBJ2-7, with D uncertain. The V end lost 2 bases, the J end lost 3 bases, and 8 bases lay between the germline ends. The CDR3 is made up of 13 amino acids. CDR1 MNHNY and CDR2 SVGAGI come from the germline V gene (reference sequence). CDR3 DNA: TGTGCCAGCAGTTACAGGGTAGACTACGAGCAGTACTTC. Encoded protein: CASSYRVDYEQYF.

This clonotype was counted only a few times. The chain links TRBV5-5 to TRBJ2-5; TRBD1 aligns across 7 bases. V was clipped by 4 bases and J by 2 bases; unmatched bases: 14. The CDR3 has 17 amino acids. The germline V gene has CDR1 SGHKS and CDR2 YYEKEE (reference sequence). This chain's CDR3 is CASSRGHQQGPQETQYF. The CDR3 nucleotides read TGTGCCAGCAGCCGCGGGCATCAACAGGGGCCACAAGAGACCCAGTACTTC.

The chain couples TRBV6-5 to TRBJ2-1, with D perhaps matching TRBD1 (5 bases). The germline V and J ends were trimmed by 4 bases and 7 bases, with 11 bases remaining between them. The CDR3 totals 13 residues. Germline-derived CDR1 and CDR2 are MNHEY and SVGAGI. The CDR3 DNA reads as TGTGCCAGCAGTTCCGATAGGGGTAATGAGCAGTTCTTC. Translated, it gives CASSSDRGNEQFF.

This sequence joins TRBV28 and TRBJ2-1; 7 bases are a match to TRBD2. Germline loops: CDR1 MDHEN, CDR2 SYDVKM. This CDR3 region has 14 residues. V was clipped by 6 bases and J by 6 bases; unmatched bases: 8. CDR3 sequence (DNA): TGTGCCAGCAGGAGCGCCGGGACTATCAATGAGCAGTTCTTC. Residues: CASRSAGTINEQFF.

By sample fraction, this clonotype is medium-sized. The chain uses TRBV5-1 and TRBJ2-3, with TRBD2 as a possible D gene (5 bases). V was pared by 1 base and J by 6 bases, with 9 bases between. There are 13 residues in the CDR3. Germline-derived CDR1 and CDR2 are SGHRS and YFSETQ. CDR3 loop: CASSLRLADTQYF. Here the CDR3 DNA reads TGCGCCAGCAGCTTGCGTCTAGCCGATACGCAGTATTTT.

A few counts support this clonotype. V and J are TRBV4-1 and TRBJ1-5; TRBD1 might be the D (6 bases). The CDR3 is made up of 14 amino acids. The V gene lost 5 bases and the J gene lost 4 bases, with 12 bases spanning the gap. Germline CDR1 MGHRA, CDR2 YSYEKL. CDR3 residues: CASSWGQGNQPQHF. The CDR3 DNA reads TGCGCCAGCAGCTGGGGTCAGGGGAATCAGCCCCAGCATTTT.

The chain recombines TRBV11-3 with TRBJ2-1, with 10 bases matching TRBD2. Germline V gene data show CDR1 as SGHNT and CDR2 as YENEEA. V shed 1 base, J shed 7 bases, and the junction held 4 bases outside the gene matches. This CDR3 has 15 amino acids. The CDR3, as DNA: TGTGCCAGCAGCTTAGTTAGGACTAGCGGAAATGAGCAGTTCTTC. Translating gives CASSLVRTSGNEQFF.

The chain uses TRBV5-1 and TRBJ2-3; D may be TRBD2 (5 bases). Germline CDR1 and CDR2: SGHRS and YFSETQ. V lost 4 bases to trimming and J lost 5 bases, with 14 bases between them. The CDR3 runs 14 residues. CDR3 sequence reads: CASSPGELEDTQYF. CDR3 sequence (DNA): TGCGCCAGCAGCCCTGGGGAGCTAGAAGATACGCAGTATTTT.

The chain employs TRBV15 and TRBJ1-4, with D maybe TRBD1 (5 bases). The CDR3 length is 14 residues. Germline CDR1 LNHNV, CDR2 YYDKDF (reference sequence). V shed 8 bases and J shed 8 bases, with 18 bases lying between them. The CDR3 region has the DNA TGTGCCACCTCCGGATGGGGGGAAAGCGAAAAACTGTTTTTT. This translates into CATSGWGESEKLFF.

CDR3 DNA sequence: TGTGCCATCTCGAGGGGTTCCAATGAGCAGTTCTTC. Its protein product is CAISRGSNEQFF. The gene calls are TRBV7-9 and TRBJ2-1; possibly TRBD1 or TRBD2 for D (5 bases each). Germline CDR1 is SEHNR and CDR2 is FQNEAQ (reference sequence). The CDR3 has 12 residues. The V and J ends lost 10 bases and 6 bases respectively, with 13 bases between them. The full variable domain, completed using reference TRBV7-9 and TRBJ2-1, is DTGVSQNPRHKITKRGQNVTFRCDPISEHNRLYWYRQTLGQGPEFLTYFQNEAQLEKSRLLSDRFSAERPKGSFSTLEIQRTEQGDSAMYLCAISRGSNEQFFGPGTRLTVL.

V and J are TRBV25-1 and TRBJ1-1; D remains ambiguous. V was pared by 9 bases and J by 2 bases, with 7 bases between. CDR3 size: 11 residues. The V gene's germline CDR1 is MGHDK and CDR2 SYGVNS. The DNA for the CDR3 is TGTGCCAGGGGGATTAACACTGAAGCTTTCTTT. Translated, it gives CARGINTEAFF.

This clonotype was counted ten times or more. J is TRBJ2-5 and V is TRBV29-1; 8 bases line up with TRBD1. Losses at the gene ends were 3 bases for V and 5 bases for J; bases not matched to a gene: 8. In germline, CDR1 is SQVTM, CDR2 ANQGSEA. The CDR3 is made up of 14 amino acids. The CDR3 spells CSVDGAGGTETQYF. In DNA, the CDR3 is TGCAGCGTTGATGGGGCAGGGGGCACGGAGACCCAGTACTTC.

Note on this clonotype: This may be a read error: a much more frequent sequence differs by one nucleotide. This chain joins TRBV29-1 and TRBJ2-1; D may be TRBD2 (5 bases). The V end was cut by 8 bases, the J end by 0 bases, with 11 bases between. This CDR3 region has 13 residues. CDR1 and CDR2 from the germline V gene are SQVTM and ANQGSEA. The CDR3 nucleotides read TGCAGCATTCGAGGGAGCTCCTACAATGAGCAGTTCTTC. It is translated as CSIRGSSYNEQFF.

In its sample, this clonotype was seen a few times. The CDR3 loop reads CASSLITGYEQYF. The CDR3 nucleotides are TGCGCCAGCAGCTTGATCACAGGCTACGAGCAGTACTTC. The gene calls are TRBV5-1 and TRBJ2-7, with D possibly matching TRBD1 (5 bases). The V end lost 1 base, the J end lost 3 bases, and 8 bases lay between the germline ends. CDR3 length: 13 amino acids. CDR1 SGHRS and CDR2 YFSETQ come from the germline V gene. Variable domain in full (rest from reference TRBV5-1 and TRBJ2-7): KAGVTQTPRYLIKTRGQQVTLSCSPISGHRSVSWYQQTPGQGLQFLFEYFSETQRNKGNFPGRFSGRQFSNSRSEMNVSTLELGDSALYLCASSLITGYEQYFGPGTRLTVT.

As regards this clonotype: The junction and the germline gene differ at one end; a read error may be behind it. The genes are TRBV7-2 and TRBJ1-5; no reliable D call. CDR1 is SGHTA, CDR2 FQGNSA, per germline. This CDR3 has 13 residues. The CDR3 spells CASSFGRARPLHF. The DNA of the CDR3 is TGTGCCAGCAGCTTTGGGCGCGCAAGGCCCCTGCATTTT.

The chain links TRBV9 to TRBJ2-1, with D perhaps matching TRBD2 (5 bases). This CDR3 has 15 residues. CDR1 and CDR2 from the germline V gene are SGDLS and YYNGEE. Trimming removed 0 bases at V and 8 bases at J, with 15 bases between. This CDR3 is CASSVDEGFRDEQFF. CDR3 coding DNA: TGTGCCAGCAGCGTAGACGAGGGATTTCGGGATGAGCAGTTCTTC.

In DNA, the CDR3 is TGCAGTGCTAGCAGAACCTCGACCACTAGAAACACCATATATTTT. Translating gives CSASRTSTTRNTIYF. The V call is TRBV20-1, the J call TRBJ1-3, with D uncertain. Per germline, CDR1 DFQATT and CDR2 SNEGSKA (reference sequence). The CDR3 spans 15 residues. V was cut by 3 bases and J by 5 bases, with 17 bases left in between.

Details on this clonotype: A much larger clone differs from this one at a single base, so this may be a read error. V gene TRBV7-3 combines with J gene TRBJ1-6; maybe TRBD1 (5 bases). The CDR3 runs to 15 residues. Per germline, CDR1 SGHTA and CDR2 FQGTGA. V dropped 2 bases and J dropped 7 bases, with 12 bases sitting between them. The CDR3 sequence: CASSLFGGPNSPLHF. The DNA for the CDR3 is TGTGCCAGCAGCTTATTCGGGGGACCCAATTCACCCCTCCACTTT.

This clonotype was found a few times. The chain combines TRBV11-2 with TRBJ1-1; 7 positions agree with TRBD1. Trimming took 4 bases from V and 6 from J; bases not matched to a gene: 14. CDR3 length: 16 amino acids. Germline V lookup: CDR1 SGHAT, CDR2 FQNNGV. The CDR3, as DNA: TGTGCCAGCAGCTCCTCAAAACCGACAGGGAGACCTGAAGCTTTCTTT. This encodes CASSSSKPTGRPEAFF. Combining the CDR3 with reference TRBV11-2 and TRBJ1-1 gives the whole variable domain EAGVAQSPRYKIIEKRQSVAFWCNPISGHATLYWYQQILGQGPKLLIQFQNNGVVDDSQLPKDRFSAERLKGVDSTLKIQPAKLEDSAVYLCASSSSKPTGRPEAFFGQGTRLTVV.

Ten or more counts support this clonotype. The chain couples TRBV20-1 to TRBJ1-1, with D perhaps TRBD1 (5 bases). This CDR3 is 13 amino acids long. Per the germline V gene, CDR1 is DFQATT and CDR2 is SNEGSKA (reference sequence). For the CDR3, the DNA is TGCAGCGGGGCAGGGAATTTGGGCACTGAAGCTTTCTTT. Translation: CSGAGNLGTEAFF.

This clonotype was seen more than once but under ten times. In DNA, the CDR3 is TGTGCCAGCAGGGGCCACAGGGTTACCTACGAGCAGTACTTC. Its translation: CASRGHRVTYEQYF. The J gene is TRBJ2-7, the V gene TRBV6-2 or TRBV6-3, with D possibly TRBD1 on 6 matching bases. CDR1 MNHEY and CDR2 SVGEGT come from the germline V gene. The germline V and J ends were trimmed by 6 bases and 2 bases, with 14 bases remaining between them. This CDR3 spans 14 amino acids.

This clonotype was observed at least ten times. The chain combines TRBV20-1 with TRBJ2-7; 8 bases map to TRBD2. The CDR3 extends over 15 amino acids. Germline CDR1 and CDR2: DFQATT and SNEGSKA (reference sequence). V lost 2 bases, J lost 1 base, and 7 bases stayed unmatched. The CDR3 reads CSARLPLAGSYEQYF. The CDR3 nucleotides are TGCAGTGCTAGACTTCCCCTAGCGGGTTCCTACGAGCAGTACTTC.

V is TRBV7-2 and J is TRBJ2-1; D perhaps matches TRBD1 (5 bases). The CDR3 loop spans 14 amino acids. V shed 5 bases and J shed 0 bases, with 8 bases lying between them. The germline CDR1 and CDR2 sequences are SGHTA and FQGNSA. The CDR3 sequence is CASSRQNSYNEQFF. The CDR3, as DNA: TGTGCCAGCAGCCGACAGAACTCCTACAATGAGCAGTTCTTC.

For this clonotype: This may arise from a read error, as a much more abundant clone is one base away. The rearrangement links TRBV11-3 to TRBJ2-1; 9 bases are a match to TRBD1. The DNA matches TRBJ2-7 better at its end, which makes the J call doubtful. Per germline, CDR1 SGHNT and CDR2 YENEEA. CDR3 length: 15 amino acids. As DNA, the CDR3 is TGTGCCAGCAGCTTATTCGGACAGGGGCTAAATGAGCAGTACTTC. Its protein product is CASSLFGQGLNEQYF.

The chain couples TRBV11-2 to TRBJ1-6; D call uncertain. This CDR3 has 15 amino acids. Germline CDR1 reads SGHAT; CDR2 reads FQNNGV. Trimming stripped 1 base from V and 5 bases from J, with 9 bases between. In nucleotides, the CDR3 is TGTGCCAGCAGCTTAGCAACAAACGATAATTCACCCCTCCACTTT. Translation gives CASSLATNDNSPLHF.